This passage covers 6 T cell receptor beta chains from one sample sequenced in a study of cytomegalovirus exposure and HLA in healthy donors. The PCR used 60 Vbeta and 13 Jbeta primers. Some clones are missing from TCRdb's copy, which holds only in-frame ones; the method was immunoSEQ multiplex PCR. The data show 150,000 to 200,000 clones, 80% seen once. Material for sequencing was PBMCs. These receptors originate from a man in his forties or fifties in good health and CMV-seronegative.

This chain joins TRBV10-3 and TRBJ2-5; 7 bases match TRBD1. CDR1 ENHRY and CDR2 SYGVKD come from the germline V gene. This CDR3 is built from 14 residues. V was pared by 6 bases and J by 11 bases, with 15 bases of the junction left unmatched. CDR3 sequence (DNA): TGTGCCATCAGCGGGGCCGGGACAGAATGGTTGCAGTACTTC. Its translation is CAISGAGTEWLQYF.

The V call is TRBV27, the J call TRBJ1-1, with D perhaps TRBD1 (6 bases). The CDR3 runs to 16 residues. Trimming took off 2 bases at V and 3 bases at J, with 16 bases between the two ends. CDR1 MNHEY and CDR2 SMNVEV come from the germline V gene (reference sequence). The DNA of the CDR3 is TGTGCCAGCAGTTTAATGGGAACAGGGAAAGACACTGAAGCTTTCTTT. It encodes CASSLMGTGKDTEAFF.

This sequence joins TRBV4-3 and TRBJ2-3, with 16 bases fitting TRBD2. Trimming took 1 base from V and 4 from J; bases not matched to a gene: 5. The CDR3 is made up of 18 amino acids. Germline V gives CDR1 LGHNA, CDR2 YSLEER. The DNA for the CDR3 is TGCGCCAGCAGCCAAGGGGAAGGGACTAGCGGGAGGGCAGATACGCAGTATTTT. It encodes CASSQGEGTSGRADTQYF.

This clone was observed a handful of times. The chain combines TRBV5-1 with TRBJ2-2; perhaps TRBD1 as D (5 bases). V lost 4 bases and J 6 bases, leaving 13 bases between the germline ends. This CDR3 comprises 14 residues. Germline V gene sequence: CDR1 SGHRS, CDR2 YFSETQ. CDR3 amino acids: CASSGPGFPGELFF. CDR3 in DNA: TGCGCCAGCAGCGGCCCAGGGTTCCCCGGGGAGCTGTTTTTT.

The chain is built from TRBV6-4 and TRBJ2-5; TRBD1 matches at 8 bases. This CDR3 is 14 amino acids long. V was pared by 3 bases and J by 6 bases, with 6 bases of the junction left unmatched. The V gene's germline CDR1 is MRHNA and CDR2 SNTAGT. The chain's CDR3 is CASSETGEGKTQYF. The DNA for the CDR3 is TGTGCCAGCAGTGAGACAGGGGAAGGGAAGACCCAGTACTTC.

In this sample, this clone turned up a few times. The chain carries TRBV6-5 and TRBJ1-1; 7 positions agree with TRBD1. The CDR3 covers 15 residues. J lost 2 bases, V lost 0 bases, and 3 bases had no gene match. CDR1 and CDR2 from the germline V gene are MNHEY and SVGAGI. The CDR3 loop is CASSYSDRANTEAFF. The CDR3 nucleotides are TGTGCCAGCAGTTACTCAGACAGGGCAAACACTGAAGCTTTCTTT.